These 24 T cell receptor beta chains were sequenced from one sample in a study of cytomegalovirus exposure and HLA in healthy donors. Both 60 Vbeta primers and 13 Jbeta primers went into the PCR. Here immunoSEQ multiplex PCR was the method, and the copy in TCRdb shows in-frame clones only, minus some. The sample comprises 100,000 to 150,000 clones, over 70% of which are singletons, and roughly 1.5% rests with the top ten. The sample comprised PBMCs. The receptor source for this set is a woman between 18 and 29 years old in good health and CMV-seronegative.

This clone occurred once. The chain employs TRBV6-5 and TRBJ2-3; 7 bases are shared with TRBD2. Germline CDR1 reads MNHEY; CDR2 reads SVGAGI. The trim removed 4 bases at V and 3 bases at J, leaving 10 bases unmatched. CDR3 size: 16 residues. CDR3 loop: CASSLPLAGETDTQYF. The CDR3 DNA is TGTGCCAGCAGTTTACCCTTGGCGGGGGAAACAGATACGCAGTATTTT.

This clone was picked up a small number of times. The rearrangement links TRBV29-1 to TRBJ1-1, with TRBD1 identical over 7 bases. This CDR3 has 13 amino acids. V lost 8 bases and J lost 4; bases outside the gene matches: 10. Germline CDR1 and CDR2: SQVTM and ANQGSEA. The chain's CDR3 is CSLKQGPGTEAFF. The CDR3 DNA reads TGCAGCTTGAAACAGGGGCCGGGCACTGAAGCTTTCTTT.

The sample holds a few counts of this clone. This sequence joins TRBV29-1 and TRBJ2-1; TRBD1 matches 9 bases. CDR1 is SQVTM and CDR2 is ANQGSEA in the germline V gene. V was pared by 6 bases and J by 7 bases, with 7 bases of the junction left unmatched. The CDR3 extends over 13 amino acids. Here the CDR3 DNA reads TGCAGCGTGTGGGGACAGGGAAAAAATGAGCAGTTCTTC. It encodes CSVWGQGKNEQFF.

The chain recombines TRBV27 with TRBJ1-2, with D possibly being TRBD1 (6 bases). This CDR3 has 14 amino acids. Trimming pared 2 bases from V and 7 bases from J, leaving 14 bases between. From germline, CDR1 is MNHEY and CDR2 SMNVEV (reference sequence). CDR3 sequence: CASSLKGRGSGYTF. DNA for the CDR3: TGTGCCAGCAGTTTAAAGGGCAGGGGTAGTGGCTACACCTTC.

Turning to this clone: At one end the junction does not follow the germline gene, possibly because of a read error. The chain carries TRBV2 and TRBJ2-7; maybe TRBD2 (6 bases). Germline V CDR1 and CDR2: SNHLY, FYNNEI. The CDR3 sequence is 14 residues long. CDR3 in amino acids: CASSEALRGTELRF. The CDR3 coding sequence is TGTGCCAGCAGTGAAGCGCTTCGGGGGACGGAACTGCGGTTC.

The genes are TRBV7-2 and TRBJ1-2, with a weak D call TRBD1 (6 bases). V lost 0 bases, J lost 6 bases, and 8 bases lay in between. Germline V lookup: CDR1 SGHTA, CDR2 FQGNSA. The CDR3 sequence is 13 residues long. CDR3: CASSLATGNGYTF. The CDR3 coding sequence is TGTGCCAGCAGCTTAGCAACAGGGAATGGCTACACCTTC.

The genes are TRBV10-3 and TRBJ1-5, with a tentative D call TRBD1 (5 bases). Germline V lookup: CDR1 ENHRY, CDR2 SYGVKD. CDR3 length: 13 residues. Trimming cost V 3 bases and J 4 bases, with 7 bases left between them. The CDR3 DNA reads TGTGCCATCAGTGATGGGGGGAATCAGCCCCAGCATTTT. Protein: CAISDGGNQPQHF.

V usage is TRBV11-2 and J usage is TRBJ2-7; 10 positions match TRBD2. V dropped 4 bases and J dropped 3; count of bases not matched to a gene: 9. This CDR3 is built from 16 residues. From germline, CDR1 is SGHAT and CDR2 FQNNGV. CDR3 sequence (DNA): TGTGCCAGCAGCTCCCGGGGGACTAGCGATTTCTACGAGCAGTACTTC. This sequence encodes CASSSRGTSDFYEQYF.

The V gene is TRBV6-5, the J gene TRBJ2-5; TRBD1 matches at 10 bases. The CDR3 covers 15 residues. Germline V gives CDR1 MNHEY, CDR2 SVGAGI. Losses at the gene ends were 5 bases for V and 4 bases for J; bases not matched to a gene: 7. CDR3 amino acids: CASSLTWDRGETQYF. The CDR3 DNA reads TGTGCCAGCAGTCTGACGTGGGACAGGGGAGAGACCCAGTACTTC.

CDR3 sequence reads: CSVSQGDYGYTF. In nucleotides, the CDR3 is TGCAGCGTCTCCCAGGGCGACTATGGCTACACCTTC. V is TRBV29-1 and J is TRBJ1-2; D perhaps matches TRBD1 (5 bases). The CDR3 covers 12 residues. V was cut by 6 bases and J by 3 bases, with 11 bases left in between. Germline V gene data show CDR1 as SQVTM and CDR2 as ANQGSEA.

The chain combines TRBV27 with TRBJ2-2; possibly TRBD1 for D (6 bases). CDR3 length: 14 residues. In germline, CDR1 is MNHEY, CDR2 SMNVEV (reference sequence). Trimming removed 6 bases from V and 2 bases from J, with 10 bases in between. The CDR3 DNA follows: TGTGCCAGCAGGGCAGGGGCCAACACCGGGGAGCTGTTTTTT. Protein sequence: CASRAGANTGELFF.

This rearrangement joins TRBV19 to TRBJ1-4; D is undetermined. V was clipped by 7 bases and J by 8 bases, with 17 bases between them. Germline V gives CDR1 LNHDA, CDR2 SQIVND (reference sequence). The CDR3 has 14 amino acids. CDR3 DNA sequence: TGTGCCAGTACCCCGGAGGGAGAGCGAGAAAAACTGTTTTTT. Amino acid sequence: CASTPEGEREKLFF.

This chain uses TRBV30 with TRBJ2-3; tentatively, D is TRBD2 (5 bases). Trimming cost V 4 bases and J 6 bases, with 14 bases left between them. The CDR3 consists of 13 residues. Germline V CDR1 and CDR2: GTSNPN, SVGIG (reference sequence). CDR3 in amino acids: CAWIPGNSDTQYF. The DNA of the CDR3 is TGTGCCTGGATCCCGGGGAATAGCGATACGCAGTATTTT.

The chain uses TRBV2 and TRBJ2-1, with TRBD1 matching over 7 bases. The CDR3 runs to 14 residues. J was trimmed by 3 bases and V by 6 bases; bases with no gene match: 5. CDR1 and CDR2 (germline): SNHLY, FYNNEI. As DNA, the CDR3 is TGTGCCAGCAGGACAGGGCAGTTCTACAATGAGCAGTTCTTC. It is translated as CASRTGQFYNEQFF.

In this sample, this clone turned up a few times. CDR3 sequence reads: CASSVGTVTSPLHF. CDR3 DNA: TGTGCCAGCAGTGTGGGGACAGTGACTTCACCCCTCCACTTT. The genes are TRBV2 and TRBJ1-6; 7 bases align to TRBD1. The CDR3 has 14 amino acids. V dropped 4 bases and J dropped 9; count of bases not matched to a gene: 6. The germline CDR1 and CDR2 sequences are SNHLY and FYNNEI.

This clone was seen more than once but under ten times. This rearrangement joins TRBV19 to TRBJ1-1; 9 bases agree with TRBD1. Germline V CDR1 and CDR2: LNHDA, SQIVND (reference sequence). The CDR3 is made up of 15 amino acids. J was trimmed by 3 bases and V by 4 bases; bases with no gene match: 6. This chain's CDR3 is CASSTRTGVDTEAFF. The CDR3 DNA is TGTGCCAGTAGTACCCGGACAGGGGTGGACACTGAAGCTTTCTTT.

This clone showed up just a few times. The genes are TRBV30 and TRBJ2-1; D perhaps matches TRBD1 (6 bases). Germline V lookup: CDR1 GTSNPN, CDR2 SVGIG (reference sequence). The CDR3 totals 12 residues. Trimming cost V 8 bases and J 6 bases, with 14 bases left between them. This CDR3 reads CALQGPGNEQFF. CDR3 nucleotide sequence: TGTGCCCTACAGGGCCCGGGCAATGAGCAGTTCTTC.

The rearrangement links TRBV5-4 to TRBJ2-7; TRBD2 agrees at 8 bases. V shed 6 bases, J shed 6 bases, and the junction held 8 bases outside the gene matches. This CDR3 has 13 residues. CDR1 is SGHNT, CDR2 YYREEE, per germline (reference sequence). This CDR3 is CASTSGSQGEQYF. In DNA form, the CDR3 reads TGTGCCAGCACCAGCGGGAGTCAGGGCGAGCAGTACTTC.

The gene calls are TRBV2 and TRBJ2-7, with D maybe TRBD2 (6 bases). V lost 6 bases and J 4 bases, leaving 16 bases between the germline ends. Germline-derived CDR1 and CDR2 are SNHLY and FYNNEI. The CDR3 consists of 14 residues. The CDR3 protein is CASREGYESYEQYF. DNA of the CDR3: TGTGCCAGCAGGGAGGGCTATGAATCTTACGAGCAGTACTTC.

This chain links TRBV5-1 with TRBJ2-1; possible D gene TRBD2, 5 bases. Trimming left V 4 bases short and J 0 bases short, with 11 bases between. Germline V CDR1 and CDR2: SGHRS, YFSETQ. CDR3 length equals 15 residues. CDR3 sequence reads: CASSPPGSSYNEQFF. The CDR3 DNA follows: TGCGCCAGCAGCCCCCCGGGGAGCTCCTACAATGAGCAGTTCTTC. Combining the CDR3 with reference TRBV5-1 and TRBJ2-1 gives the whole variable domain KAGVTQTPRYLIKTRGQQVTLSCSPISGHRSVSWYQQTPGQGLQFLFEYFSETQRNKGNFPGRFSGRQFSNSRSEMNVSTLELGDSALYLCASSPPGSSYNEQFFGPGTRLTVL.

The genes are TRBV6-5 and TRBJ2-5, with 9 bases that match TRBD2. The CDR3 loop spans 14 amino acids. Germline V CDR1 and CDR2: MNHEY, SVGAGI. V trimming: 8 bases; J trimming: 7 bases; junction bases outside the gene matches: 11. The CDR3 protein is CASSLAGPKLTQYF. The CDR3 region has the DNA TGTGCCAGCTCCCTAGCGGGACCTAAGTTGACCCAGTACTTC.

This clone was observed a handful of times. The chain joins TRBV6-5 to TRBJ2-5; 7 bases are shared with TRBD2. Germline V gene lookup returns CDR1 MNHEY and CDR2 SVGAGI. V shed 6 bases and J 5 bases; nucleotides not matched to a gene: 9. The CDR3 loop spans 14 amino acids. CDR3 nucleotides: TGTGCCAGCAGGTTTTCAGCGGGAAAGGAGACCCAGTACTTC. Encoded protein: CASRFSAGKETQYF.

The rearrangement links TRBV18 to TRBJ2-5; perhaps TRBD2 as D (6 bases). V lost 6 bases and J 5 bases, leaving 25 bases between the germline ends. Germline CDR1 KGHSH, CDR2 LQKENI. The length of the CDR3 is 17 residues. The CDR3 loop reads CASSARLSGTGGETQYF. DNA of the CDR3: TGTGCCAGCTCCGCCCGTTTGTCAGGGACCGGAGGGGAGACCCAGTACTTC.

The chain joins TRBV25-1 to TRBJ1-2; D is ambiguous. Germline CDR1 MGHDK, CDR2 SYGVNS. Trimming stripped 3 bases from V and 8 bases from J, with 4 bases between. The CDR3 contains 10 residues. CDR3 nucleotides: TGTGCCAGCAGTGACGCGGGCTACACCTTC. The encoded protein is CASSDAGYTF.